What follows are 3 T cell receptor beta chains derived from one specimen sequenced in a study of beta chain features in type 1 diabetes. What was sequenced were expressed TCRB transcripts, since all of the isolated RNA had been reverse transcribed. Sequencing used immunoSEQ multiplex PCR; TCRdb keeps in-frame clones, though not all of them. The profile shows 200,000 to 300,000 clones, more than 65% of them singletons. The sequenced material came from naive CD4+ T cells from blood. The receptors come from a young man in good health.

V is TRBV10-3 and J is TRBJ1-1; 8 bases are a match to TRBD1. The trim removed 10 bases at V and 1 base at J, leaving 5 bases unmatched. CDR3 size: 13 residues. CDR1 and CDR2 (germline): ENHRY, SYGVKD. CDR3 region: CATGQGKNTEAFF. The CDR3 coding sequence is TGTGCCACTGGACAGGGCAAGAACACTGAAGCTTTCTTT.

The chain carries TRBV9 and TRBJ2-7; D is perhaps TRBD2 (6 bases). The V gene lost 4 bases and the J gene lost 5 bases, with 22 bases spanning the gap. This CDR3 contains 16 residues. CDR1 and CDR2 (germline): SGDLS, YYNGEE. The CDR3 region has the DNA TGTGCCAGCAGCCCCCGTCTCGGGACTGGTCGACACGAGCAGTACTTC. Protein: CASSPRLGTGRHEQYF. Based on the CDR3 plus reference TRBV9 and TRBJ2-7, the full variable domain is DSGVTQTPKHLITATGQRVTLRCSPRSGDLSVYWYQQSLDQGLQFLIQYYNGEERAKGNILERFSAQQFPDLHSELNLSSLELGDSALYFCASSPRLGTGRHEQYFGPGTRLTVT.

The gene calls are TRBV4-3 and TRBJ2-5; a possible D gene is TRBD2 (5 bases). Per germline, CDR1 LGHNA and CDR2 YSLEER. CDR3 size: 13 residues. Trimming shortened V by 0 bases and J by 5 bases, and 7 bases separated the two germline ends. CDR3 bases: TGCGCCAGCAGCCAAGATGTAGCGGAGACCCAGTACTTC. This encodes CASSQDVAETQYF.